These 32 T cell receptor beta chains were all obtained from the same sample, sequenced in a study of blood T cells in healthy people across ages. The second PCR ran about 6 to 12 cycles with a sample-barcoded 5' primer and J-beta primers. TCRdb reprocessed the 5' RACE reads via MiXCR and lists one record per CDR3 protein. This table has about 830,000 distinct CDR3 sequences, roughly 60% appearing once. Source material: blood. The receptor set was obtained from a man younger than 40 in good health.

J is TRBJ1-6 and V is TRBV20-1, with D possibly TRBD1 on 6 matching bases. Germline assignment: CDR1 DFQATT and CDR2 SNEGSKA (reference sequence). CDR3 size: 16 residues. The ends were cut back, 0 bases at V and 8 bases at J, with 17 bases in the middle. Here the CDR3 DNA reads TGCAGTGCTAGAGATCCTCAGGGACATAAGGATTCACCCCTCCACTTT. This sequence encodes CSARDPQGHKDSPLHF.

The chain recombines TRBV7-2 with TRBJ2-3, with a weak D call TRBD2 (6 bases). V lost 1 base and J lost 1, with 12 bases in between. Per the germline V gene, CDR1 is SGHTA and CDR2 is FQGNSA. The CDR3 has 16 residues. This CDR3 reads CASSLGRPSGTDTQYF. The DNA of the CDR3 is TGTGCCAGCAGCTTAGGGAGGCCTAGCGGCACAGATACGCAGTATTTT. Full variable domain (rest looked up from reference TRBV7-2 and TRBJ2-3): GAGVSQSPSNKVTEKGKDVELRCDPISGHTALYWYRQSLGQGLEFLIYFQGNSAPDKSGLPSDRFSAERTGGSVSTLTIQRTQQEDSAVYLCASSLGRPSGTDTQYFGPGTRLTVL.

This clonotype was seen a single time. The chain uses TRBV7-3 and TRBJ2-1; D is possibly TRBD2 (7 bases). CDR1 is SGHTA and CDR2 is FQGTGA in the germline V gene. Trimming shortened V by 2 bases and J by 6 bases, and 14 bases separated the two germline ends. The length of the CDR3 is 15 residues. CDR3 DNA sequence: TGTGCCAGCAGCTTATGGCGGGGGCCCCGCAATGAGCAGTTCTTC. It translates to CASSLWRGPRNEQFF.

This clonotype was counted only a few times. The chain couples TRBV10-3 to TRBJ1-2; D is perhaps TRBD1 (6 bases). Germline V CDR1 and CDR2: ENHRY, SYGVKD. Trimming shortened V by 10 bases and J by 8 bases, and 29 bases separated the two germline ends. The CDR3 is 16 amino acids. CDR3 nucleotides: TGTGCCACCGCTCTGAGCCCTCATCTAACAGGGATCGGCTACACCTTC. Translating gives CATALSPHLTGIGYTF.

The chain is built from TRBV10-3 and TRBJ2-5; no clear D. Trimming removed 6 bases at V and 5 bases at J, with 13 bases between. CDR1 and CDR2 from the germline V gene are ENHRY and SYGVKD. The CDR3 is made up of 13 amino acids. The CDR3 coding sequence is TGTGCCATCAGCAACCGCCCGACGGAGACCCAGTACTTC. Translating it yields CAISNRPTETQYF.

This chain connects TRBV12-3 or TRBV12-4 to TRBJ2-3, with a possible D match to TRBD1 (5 bases). V dropped 6 bases and J dropped 6 bases, with 19 bases sitting between them. The CDR3 runs 15 residues. This chain's CDR3 is CASRSLGASVDTQYF. For the CDR3, the DNA is TGTGCCAGCAGATCCCTTGGGGCTTCCGTCGATACGCAGTATTTT.

This chain joins TRBV7-3 and TRBJ2-1, with a tentative D call TRBD1 (6 bases). V was shortened by 5 bases and J by 2 bases, with 19 bases between the two germline ends. The CDR3 loop spans 17 amino acids. Germline V CDR1 and CDR2: SGHTA, FQGTGA. The CDR3 region has the DNA TGTGCCAGCAGCGCGATCGAAACAGGGCTGACCTACAATGAGCAGTTCTTC. It specifies CASSAIETGLTYNEQFF.

The rearrangement uses TRBV4-3 and TRBJ2-2; perhaps D is TRBD1 or TRBD2 (5 bases each). Trimming took 1 base from V and 6 from J, leaving 15 bases between them. CDR1 is LGHNA, CDR2 YSLEER, per germline. This CDR3 comprises 16 residues. The CDR3 spells CASSQVRSGGAGELFF. The CDR3 coding sequence is TGCGCCAGCAGCCAAGTGAGGTCTGGGGGTGCCGGGGAGCTGTTTTTT.

J is TRBJ2-7 and V is TRBV29-1; D gene uncertain. Germline CDR1 is SQVTM and CDR2 is ANQGSEA. The length of the CDR3 is 15 residues. V shed 4 bases and J shed 5 bases, with 21 bases lying between them. The CDR3, as DNA: TGCAGCGTTGGACGGTTAGGGATTTCATCCGACGAGCAGTACTTC. This sequence encodes CSVGRLGISSDEQYF.

This clonotype has only a few counts. The chain is built from TRBV5-1 and TRBJ2-6; TRBD1 is a possible D gene (5 bases). This CDR3 contains 15 residues. Germline loops: CDR1 SGHRS, CDR2 YFSETQ. The V and J ends lost 1 base and 2 bases respectively, with 7 bases between them. CDR3 protein: CASSLTGTGANVLTF. As DNA, the CDR3 is TGCGCCAGCAGCTTGACAGGTACTGGGGCCAACGTCCTGACTTTC.

V gene TRBV6-6 combines with J gene TRBJ2-7, with no clear D. Germline-derived CDR1 and CDR2 are MNHNY and SVGAGI (reference sequence). V lost 6 bases and J 0 bases, leaving 15 bases between the germline ends. The CDR3 runs to 15 residues. The CDR3 DNA reads as TGTGCCAGCAGATCTCGGGCCGAAAGCTCCTACGAGCAGTACTTC. This sequence encodes CASRSRAESSYEQYF.

The J gene is TRBJ2-4, the V gene TRBV4-3; D not certain. The J call may be incorrect, as the DNA end agrees better with TRBJ2-7. The CDR3 runs to 19 residues. CDR1 and CDR2 (germline): LGHNA, YSLEER. The CDR3 loop reads CASSQDLVPDHPYFYEQYF. Here the CDR3 DNA reads TGCGCCAGCAGCCAAGATCTGGTGCCGGACCACCCATATTTCTACGAGCAGTACTTC.

V is TRBV25-1 and J is TRBJ1-4, with a weak D call TRBD1 (6 bases). The CDR3 has 15 residues. Germline values: CDR1 MGHDK, CDR2 SYGVNS. The ends were cut back, 1 base at V and 6 bases at J, with 12 bases in the middle. This chain's CDR3 is CASSEFGGGDEKLFF. In nucleotides, the CDR3 is TGTGCCAGCAGTGAATTCGGAGGGGGGGATGAAAAACTGTTTTTT. Drawing the rest from reference TRBV25-1 and TRBJ1-4, the complete variable domain is EADIYQTPRYLVIGTGKKITLECSQTMGHDKMYWYQQDPGMELHLIHYSYGVNSTEKGDLSSESTVSRIRTEHFPLTLESARPSHTSQYLCASSEFGGGDEKLFFGSGTQLSVL.

The rearrangement joins TRBV2 to TRBJ1-1; D unresolved. Trimming took 3 bases from V and 5 from J, leaving 10 bases between them. Germline CDR1 SNHLY, CDR2 FYNNEI. CDR3 length: 13 amino acids. CDR3: CASSDPIGTEAFF. The CDR3, as DNA: TGTGCCAGCAGTGACCCCATTGGTACTGAAGCTTTCTTT.

The chain has TRBV6-5 and TRBJ2-7; 10 nucleotides align to TRBD1. CDR3 length: 15 residues. The junction had 10 bases not matched to a gene; V was cut back by 4 bases and J by 7 bases. Per germline, CDR1 MNHEY and CDR2 SVGAGI. This chain's CDR3 is CASSSLGQGTGEQYF. The DNA for the CDR3 is TGTGCCAGCAGTTCTCTGGGACAGGGGACGGGTGAGCAGTACTTC.

V is TRBV15 and J is TRBJ1-5; D gene ambiguous. The CDR3 covers 14 residues. V was pared by 3 bases and J by 4 bases, with 10 bases between. The germline gives CDR1 LNHNV, CDR2 YYDKDF (reference sequence). As DNA, the CDR3 is TGTGCCACCAGCAGGCATACAGAAAATCAGCCCCAGCATTTT. Translation: CATSRHTENQPQHF.

The rearrangement links TRBV10-3 to TRBJ2-5, with D unresolved. V was clipped by 4 bases and J by 0 bases, with 6 bases between them. The CDR3 is 13 amino acids. Germline lookup yields CDR1 ENHRY and CDR2 SYGVKD. CDR3 bases: TGTGCCATCAGTGCTGGGGACCAAGAGACCCAGTACTTC. It encodes CAISAGDQETQYF.

This sequence joins TRBV27 and TRBJ2-5; D unclear. This CDR3 region has 12 residues. Germline CDR1 reads MNHEY; CDR2 reads SMNVEV (reference sequence). The ends were cut back, 6 bases at V and 0 bases at J, with 5 bases in the middle. CDR3 coding DNA: TGTGCCAGCAGCGCCGACCAAGAGACCCAGTACTTC. This translates into CASSADQETQYF.

The chain recombines TRBV3-1 with TRBJ2-3, with TRBD2 matching over 9 bases. Germline V gene sequence: CDR1 LGHDT, CDR2 YNNKEL (reference sequence). The CDR3 runs 18 residues. V was clipped by 5 bases and J by 0 bases; unmatched bases: 12. The CDR3 sequence: CASSSSVASGISTDTQYF. DNA of the CDR3: TGTGCCAGCAGCTCCTCCGTCGCTAGCGGGATTAGCACAGATACGCAGTATTTT.

The chain carries TRBV7-3 and TRBJ2-1; TRBD2 matches 7 bases. In germline, CDR1 is SGHTA, CDR2 FQGTGA. The CDR3 runs 17 residues. V lost 5 bases and J lost 3; bases outside the gene matches: 13. The CDR3 DNA sequence: TGTGCCAGCAGCGCCCCGGATAAAGCGGGGCGCTACAATGAGCAGTTCTTC. Translation: CASSAPDKAGRYNEQFF.

The chain has TRBV4-3 and TRBJ1-4; 9 bases fit TRBD1. Looked up from germline, CDR1 is LGHNA and CDR2 is YSLEER. The CDR3 runs to 15 residues. Trimming cost V 3 bases and J 5 bases; bases outside gene matches: 4. The CDR3: CASSQLGQGNEKLFF. The DNA of the CDR3 is TGCGCCAGCAGCCAGTTAGGACAGGGGAATGAAAAACTGTTTTTT.

The chain couples TRBV7-8 to TRBJ2-7; 8 nucleotides agree with TRBD1. Germline lookup yields CDR1 SGHVS and CDR2 FQNEAQ. The CDR3 extends over 15 amino acids. J was trimmed by 1 base and V by 5 bases; bases with no gene match: 7. CDR3 DNA sequence: TGTGCCAGCAGCACCCGGGACAGGAGGTCCTACGAGCAGTACTTC. Encoded protein: CASSTRDRRSYEQYF.

This clonotype was counted between two and nine times. V and J are TRBV4-3 and TRBJ2-6, with D tentatively TRBD2 (6 bases). Trimming shortened V by 0 bases and J by 2 bases, and 8 bases separated the two germline ends. There are 16 residues in the CDR3. CDR1 and CDR2 from the germline V gene are LGHNA and YSLEER. The CDR3 here is CASSQDSGAGANVLTF. The CDR3 DNA sequence: TGCGCCAGCAGCCAAGACTCGGGGGCTGGGGCCAACGTCCTGACTTTC.

The chain links TRBV6-1 to TRBJ2-7, with D perhaps TRBD2 (6 bases). Trimming cost V 7 bases and J 1 base, with 20 bases left between them. Germline values: CDR1 MNHNS, CDR2 SASEGT. The CDR3 sequence is 16 residues long. DNA for the CDR3: TGTGCCAGCAAGACCGGGGGAGCAATCGGTTCCTACGAGCAGTACTTC. Protein product: CASKTGGAIGSYEQYF.

CDR3 nucleotide sequence: TGCGCCACCCCGGACAGGGGAAAAACTGAAGCTTTCTTT. As protein: CATPDRGKTEAFF. J is TRBJ1-1 and V is TRBV5-1; TRBD1 matches 9 bases. Germline CDR1 and CDR2: SGHRS and YFSETQ. The CDR3 runs to 13 residues. V trimming: 9 bases; J trimming: 5 bases; junction bases outside the gene matches: 8.

The rearrangement links TRBV7-3 to TRBJ2-1; D remains unclear. This CDR3 is built from 14 residues. Germline V gene data show CDR1 as SGHTA and CDR2 as FQGTGA. The V end was cut by 6 bases, the J end by 5 bases, with 14 bases between. The CDR3 region has the DNA TGTGCCAGCAGTAAAACAATTGGGGACAATGAGCAGTTCTTC. Its protein is CASSKTIGDNEQFF.

This clonotype occurred a few times. The gene calls are TRBV12-3 or TRBV12-4 and TRBJ2-6, with 10 positions matching TRBD2. V was pared by 8 bases and J by 9 bases, with 22 bases of the junction left unmatched. This CDR3 has 19 residues. The CDR3 here is CASRDKGDTSGTWGNVLTF. The CDR3 DNA is TGTGCCAGCCGTGACAAGGGGGACACTAGCGGGACCTGGGGCAACGTCCTGACTTTC.

V usage is TRBV3-1 and J usage is TRBJ1-6, with D hard to call. Germline CDR1 is LGHDT and CDR2 is YNNKEL (reference sequence). The V end was cut by 0 bases, the J end by 9 bases, with 9 bases between. The length of the CDR3 is 14 residues. CDR3 amino acids: CASSQEGKISPLHF. CDR3 sequence (DNA): TGTGCCAGCAGCCAAGAAGGAAAGATTTCACCCCTCCACTTT.

This sequence joins TRBV6-2 or TRBV6-3 and TRBJ2-4, with 8 nucleotides matching TRBD1. V trimming: 10 bases; J trimming: 6 bases; junction bases outside the gene matches: 8. Germline loops: CDR1 MNHEY, CDR2 SVGEGT. This CDR3 spans 13 amino acids. This chain's CDR3 is CATLTGGRNIQYF. CDR3 DNA sequence: TGTGCCACCCTAACAGGGGGTAGAAACATTCAGTACTTC.

This rearrangement joins TRBV4-3 to TRBJ2-3; 8 bases map to TRBD1. The CDR3 extends over 18 amino acids. V was pared by 0 bases and J by 1 base, with 9 bases of the junction left unmatched. Germline values: CDR1 LGHNA, CDR2 YSLEER. The CDR3 sequence is CASSQDSTGALGTDTQYF. For the CDR3, the DNA is TGCGCCAGCAGCCAAGATTCGACAGGGGCCCTTGGCACAGATACGCAGTATTTT.

In its sample, this clonotype was seen a few times. The V call is TRBV29-1, the J call TRBJ1-4; maybe TRBD1 (5 bases). CDR3 length: 12 residues. The germline V and J ends were trimmed by 4 bases and 8 bases, with 11 bases remaining between them. Per germline, CDR1 SQVTM and CDR2 ANQGSEA. CDR3 residues: CSVVKEGEKLFF. The CDR3 DNA follows: TGCAGCGTTGTAAAGGAGGGGGAAAAACTGTTTTTT.

The V and J genes are TRBV7-9 and TRBJ2-3; the match to TRBD2 covers 10 bases. The germline V gene has CDR1 SEHNR and CDR2 FQNEAQ (reference sequence). CDR3 length: 17 amino acids. Trimming took 8 bases from V and 2 from J; bases not matched to a gene: 13. CDR3 protein: CASELAAAGGYTDTQYF. Here the CDR3 DNA reads TGTGCCAGCGAATTAGCCGCAGCGGGGGGGTACACAGATACGCAGTATTTT.